The present T cell receptor beta chain was sequenced within a study of T cells in Graves' hyperthyroidism and ophthalmopathy. RNA transcripts gave rise to amplified TCR beta CDR3 regions. RT-PCR in the first round (using the HTBI primer set) targeted the TCR CDR3. TCRdb re-called the multiplex PCR reads with MiXCR, one entry per CDR3 protein. The sample gives approximately 640,000 distinct CDR3 sequences, roughly 17% of which show up once; 3.8% is in the top ten. V was trimmed by 1 base and J by 2 bases, leaving 8 bases between them. The germline CDR1 and CDR2 sequences are GTSNPN and SVGIG (reference sequence). This CDR3 is built from 13 residues. This clonotype occurred many times. Exclusion of patients followed from uncontrolled infection, other autoimmune disease, pregnancy or lactation.

The chain is built from TRBV30 and TRBJ1-2; TRBD1 might be the D (6 bases). This TCR was recovered from a woman aged 25 to 39 with Graves' hyperthyroidism. The source material was blood. The DNA of the CDR3 is TGTGCCTGGAGTGCGACAGGAAACTATGGCTACACCTTC. This gives the protein CAWSATGNYGYTF.